The clone carrying this T cell receptor (beta chain) showed up many times. V gave up 1 base and J gave up 7 bases, with 14 bases separating them. Germline V lookup: CDR1 SGHTA, CDR2 FQGNSA. The CDR3 has 15 amino acids. This entry comes from a study of T-cell reconstitution after alpha-beta-depleted transplantation in children. Unique molecular identifiers were used to barcode this TCRbeta library. TCRdb re-called the PCR reads through MiXCR, storing one row per CDR3 protein. The table shows 140,000 to 150,000 distinct CDR3 sequences, with 8% to 10% occurring only once. The sequence came from a female patient aged 2-15 years who had a stem cell transplant for congenital amegakaryocytic thrombocytopenia, so the T cells may come from the graft donor. This chain joins TRBV7-2 and TRBJ2-1, with a possible D match to TRBD1 (6 bases). This specimen was PBMCs, mostly from graft donor cells, taken 180 days after TCRalphabeta/CD19-depleted stem cell transplant. The CDR3, as DNA: TGTGCCAGCAGCTTAGGGGGGCCACTCAGTAATGAGCAGTTCTTC. Protein product: CASSLGGPLSNEQFF. The entire variable domain, with the rest obtained from reference TRBV7-2 and TRBJ2-1, is as follows: GAGVSQSPSNKVTEKGKDVELRCDPISGHTALYWYRQSLGQGLEFLIYFQGNSAPDKSGLPSDRFSAERTGGSVSTLTIQRTQQEDSAVYLCASSLGGPLSNEQFFGPGTRLTVL.